This T cell receptor beta chain was sequenced in a study of CD8+CD57+ T cells in acquired aplastic anemia (dated by TCRdb to 2016 to 2019). With respect to the entire study: On average, sorted CD4+ and CD8+ cells yielded 3.2 ug of extracted DNA, with a range of about 0.17 to 27.4 ug. An average of roughly 9.8 million reads for CD4+ cells and around 11 million reads for CD8+ cells was obtained from healthy donor samples. Points the paper makes about the study in general: Twenty-nine CD8+ CDR3 sequences were shared between patients and controls but appeared highly expressed in patients and within their immunodominant clones. Between patients and healthy controls, no significant difference in CD8+ Simpson's diversity was found (P=0.060).

Inclusive of the bounding cysteine and phenylalanine, the CDR3 is 14 residues long. The DNA shown is the 42-base CDR3, in frame from base 1. Reading the germline V gene (reference sequence) gives CDR1 WNHNN and CDR2 SYGVQD. This clonotype was counted at least ten times. What this receptor recognizes is not known. No base quality values were provided; no much bigger clone lies one nucleotide off. TCR beta VDJ combination and CDR3 sequence profiling used genomic DNA as the template. An Illumina HiSeq 2000 was the platform used for TCR repertoire sequencing. On the authors' methods: Repertoires were assessed using TRBV/TRBJ rearrangement plots, CDR3 size and DJ length profiles, and Simpson's diversity index. The most abundant DNA sequence in the deep sequencing data was taken as the immunodominant clone. CDR3 amino acid sequences were screened for sharing across subjects and were compared with published repertoires and the VDJdb database. TCRdb itself trimmed the public reads at Q25 with fastp, ran MiXCR and retained productive beta chains. Under each unique CDR3 protein, matching rows form one entry showing the most common genes and DNA. These V and J calls are TCRdb output, not the study's own analysis. The sample records about 180,000 distinct CDR3 sequences, approximately 45% of which are singletons. 2.9% of the sample comes from the top ten.

TCR repertoires of sorted CD4+ and CD8+ blood T cells from severe aplastic anemia patients and healthy subjects were deep-sequenced in the study. Ficoll-Paque density gradient centrifugation was used to isolate peripheral blood mononuclear cells. Before DNA extraction, CD4+ and CD8+ T cells were sorted with FACS or magnetic beads. Sequences were obtained from sorted CD4+, CD8+, or CD8+CD57+ T cells (not recorded which) from PBMCs. The source of this sequence is a human donor in good health. This chain joins TRBV10-1 to TRBJ2-5; 8 bases in the middle match TRBD2. The DNA reads TGCGCAAGTGGGGGGGAGCGGGAGAATGAGACCCAGTACTTC. Its product reads: CASGGERENETQYF.